Listed here is a single T cell receptor (beta chain). The antigen this receptor binds is unknown. No base quality information exists; no much larger clone differs at one position. Germline trimming amounts to 2 bases on V and 5 bases on J, with 3 as the count of junction bases outside the gene matches. The CDR3 numbers 14 residues from cysteine through phenylalanine. The read is trimmed to its CDR3 DNA, 42 bases read in frame from base 1. Looking up the germline V gene (reference sequence) yields CDR1 MNHNY and CDR2 SVGAGI. RNA was extracted using the RNeasy kit, and about 0.45 to 1 ug of the RNA was reverse transcribed with random hexamers. TCR beta CDR3 regions were amplified with the immunoSEQ multiplex PCR assay covering 54 Vbeta and 13 Jbeta segments. Bias from PCR amplification was corrected by using a synthetic template baseline for primer optimization and for computational correction. Concerning the study's data processing: Reads were annotated to V, D and J genes according to IMGT and were analyzed with immunoSEQ Analyzer, with only productive sequences retained. To calculate clonality, Shannon entropy was normalized by log2 of the number of productive unique sequences and then subtracted from one. For each patient and control, public and private clones were evaluated within the 100 most prevalent clones. Clones were defined as Susac-specific when absent from the healthy and MS cohorts, from about 970 published viral clones and from other ImmuneACCESS disease sequences. TCRdb's own reprocessing of the public reads used fastp at Q25 and MiXCR and kept productive beta chains. Rows matching on CDR3 protein sequence are summarized as one entry with the most common DNA and genes. TCRdb's processing, not the authors', yielded these V and J calls. Recorded for this sample are roughly 200,000 distinct CDR3 sequences; roughly 94% of them occurred a single time. Of the sample, 0.082% falls within the top ten clones.

This sample was taken from a study of CD8 T cells in Susac syndrome (dated by TCRdb to the late 2010s). Context from the whole study: The study used repertoire sequencing to test whether antigen drove CD8+ T cell activation and differentiation in Susac syndrome. The research as a whole found: The number of individuals in the TCR sequencing and HLA analysis was recognized as being relatively small.

High-throughput TCR beta sequencing profiled peripheral blood CD8+ and CD4+ T cells from healthy donors, Susac syndrome patients and multiple sclerosis patients. Treatment-naive patients with stable or active relapsing-remitting disease fulfilling revised McDonald criteria were used as multiple sclerosis controls. Bulk CD8+ and CD4+ T cells were purified by magnetic negative isolation, while CD8+ TEMRA cells were enriched using FACS. Blood was collected in EDTA tubes and processed within 24 hours, with PBMCs isolated through density gradient centrifugation. PBMCs intended for TCR sequencing were cryopreserved in liquid nitrogen and thawed later in a water bath at 37 degrees C. The sorted or isolated CD4+, CD8+ and CD8+ TEMRA cells had a purity of 90% or higher.

The receptor was derived from a human donor with multiple sclerosis. The specimen sequenced was CD4+ T cells from PBMCs. In this chain, TRBV6-6 is recombined with TRBJ1-5, and TRBD1 aligns with 7 junction nucleotides. The CDR3 region: CASSYRDRDQPQHF. The nucleotide sequence reads TGTGCCAGCAGTTACCGGGACAGAGATCAGCCCCAGCATTTT.